This entry describes one TCR beta chain. This clonotype was detected ten times or more. Its antigen is still unknown. The input lacks base qualities; no much larger clone sits a single base away. The data derive from a study of T cells in Graves' hyperthyroidism and ophthalmopathy (dated by TCRdb to between 2018 and 2020). For context, the study as a whole: Peripheral blood was collected at initial diagnosis, before any treatment. Once sampling was done, hyperthyroidism patients were given methimazole at a starting dose of 30 mg daily, whereas ophthalmopathy patients were given high-dose intravenous methylprednisolone. A discovery cohort of fewer than 110 patients, 43 with Graves' ophthalmopathy and 55 to 60 with stable Graves' hyperthyroidism, was used to find distinguishing TCR V-J signatures. In addition, the study compared T-cell repertoires in thyroid tissue and in blood from roughly 6 Graves' hyperthyroidism patients. Prospective prediction of ophthalmopathy was tested in an independent validation cohort consisting of 18 to 20 hyperthyroidism patients and 15 to 17 patients who later progressed to ophthalmopathy. The 95 to 100 discovery patients were divided at random into training and test sets in a 7:3 ratio. The paper reports TCR Vbeta CDR3 sequencing of about 140 peripheral blood samples: 40 to 45 ophthalmopathy, roughly 74 hyperthyroidism and some 17 progressor patients. What the authors observed across the whole study: In validation, the model predicted progression to ophthalmopathy with 55% to 71% sensitivity and less than 80% specificity, a median of approximately 6.7 months before onset. Blood samples also contained most of the expanded thyroid clonotypes (frequency above 0.001), which suggests that blood repertoires may reflect thyroid immune responses. Sample size was not statistically predetermined, and investigators were not blinded to group allocation. Ophthalmopathy was separated from stable hyperthyroidism by a 13 V-J signature model, with approximately 85% sensitivity and approximately 81% specificity obtained in cross-validation and 80%/75% obtained in testing.

The germline V gene sets CDR1 to SQVTM and CDR2 to ANQGSEA. The cysteine opens and the phenylalanine closes a CDR3 of 13 amino acids. The kept DNA is CDR3 alone, 39 bases in frame from the first base. V has 4 bases trimmed and J has 3 bases trimmed; junction bases matching no gene number 6. TCR beta CDR3 regions were amplified from RNA transcripts. The TCR CDR3 was subjected to a first round of RT-PCR using the HTBI primer set and the Qiagen OneStep RT-PCR kit. The libraries were constructed in a second round of multiplex PCR and then size-selected and purified. Sequencing of the libraries was done on an Illumina HiSeq2000 using paired-end 100 bp reads. From the authors' description of their analysis: SOAPnuke was used to process the raw data, with reads discarded if the reads contained adapters or uncalled bases, had a mean Phred below 15, or lacked an exact constant-primer or identifier match. COPE v1.2.5 was used to merge high-quality paired reads, and clonotypes were defined as unique nucleotide sequences. MiTCR v1.1 was used to align the clonotypes against IMGT TRBV, TRBD and TRBJ reference segments. Only V-J combinations with frequency above 0.0001, covering 99% to 99.2% of repertoires, were analysed. A TCS score was defined as the ratio between F50 (clonal expansion) and ExV (chaos), using BLOSUM62-based TCRdist between CDR3 peptides within each V-J. Welch's t-statistics and random forest reduced 500 to 650 V-J features to roughly 13, which were used in a naive Bayes classifier (R e1071). TCRdb's own reprocessing of the public reads used fastp at Q25 and MiXCR and kept productive beta chains. Each entry merges the rows of one CDR3 protein and shows their most common DNA and genes. The V and J calls, along with clone size, are taken from TCRdb and not from the paper's own processing. The sample table lists fewer than 250,000 distinct CDR3 sequences, around 26% of them with a count of one. 30% to 40% of the sample is held by the ten biggest clonotypes.

Moderately to severely active disease, a Clinical Activity Score of at least 3, a NOSPECS grade of at least 4, and a duration under 3 months were present in ophthalmopathy patients. Exclusion was applied to patients with uncontrolled infections, other autoimmune diseases, pregnancy or lactation. Clinical symptoms, serum thyroxine and TRAb, thyroid ultrasound, and orbital computed tomography formed the basis for the diagnoses. PBMCs were separated from over 9 ml of fresh peripheral blood using Ficoll-Paque density gradient centrifugation. Total RNA was extracted with Trizol reagent, and quality was checked on an Agilent 2100 Bioanalyzer.

The sequence came from a middle-aged woman with Graves' ophthalmopathy. The chain is encoded by TRBV29-1 joined to TRBJ2-7, with 7 middle bases fitting TRBD2. Sequenced input: blood. The nucleotides read TGCAGCGTTGGAACCGGGACTAACTACGAGCAGTACTTC. This translates into CSVGTGTNYEQYF.